The 8 T cell receptor beta chains reported below all come from one sample, sequenced in a study of CD8+ T cells in alopecia areata. Following extraction, RNA underwent reverse transcription to cDNA, which served as the sequencing template. Only in-frame clones appear in the TCRdb table, and some are missing; sequencing was by immunoSEQ multiplex PCR. The sample has approximately 300,000 clones, roughly 64% seen once. Sample treatment: oral pan-JAK inhibitor, 5-10 mg twice daily. Sample: CD4+ T cells sorted from blood, taken at week 24, from a patient treated with tofacitinib. The receptor source for this set is a human donor with alopecia areata.

Remarks on this clone: This CDR3 is also generated by other DNA sequences in the sample. The chain has TRBV29-1 and TRBJ1-2; D is unclear. V was clipped by 3 bases and J by 2 bases, with 4 bases between them. The CDR3 consists of 11 residues. From germline, CDR1 is SQVTM and CDR2 ANQGSEA. The CDR3 region is CSVDKNYGYTF. The DNA for the CDR3 is TGCAGCGTTGACAAGAACTATGGCTACACCTTC.

The chain uses TRBV7-2 and TRBJ1-6; 9 bases are shared with TRBD1. The CDR3 runs 16 residues. Germline V gene sequence: CDR1 SGHTA, CDR2 FQGNSA. J was trimmed by 10 bases and V by 4 bases; bases with no gene match: 11. The CDR3, as DNA: TGTGCCAGCAGCTCTACTCCGGGACAGGGTTACTCACCCCTCCACTTT. This encodes CASSSTPGQGYSPLHF.

This clone occurred a few times. V gene TRBV18 combines with J gene TRBJ1-4; the D is unclear. Trimming took off 3 bases at V and 8 bases at J, with 19 bases between the two ends. CDR1 is KGHSH, CDR2 LQKENI, per germline. The CDR3 covers 16 residues. The CDR3 DNA is TGTGCCAGCTCACCTGTCCCTAGCGAGGCTCTGGAAAAACTGTTTTTT. It yields the protein CASSPVPSEALEKLFF.

This chain connects TRBV4-2 to TRBJ1-4; D not certain. This CDR3 spans 12 amino acids. Per germline, CDR1 LGHNA and CDR2 YNFKEQ. V lost 10 bases to trimming and J lost 4 bases, with 10 bases between them. Here the CDR3 reads CATLGRNEKLFF. The DNA for the CDR3 is TGTGCCACCCTGGGTCGTAATGAAAAACTGTTTTTT.

The chain carries TRBV30 and TRBJ1-2; 8 bases agree with TRBD1. CDR1 and CDR2 (germline): GTSNPN, SVGIG (reference sequence). V trimming: 7 bases; J trimming: 0 bases; junction bases outside the gene matches: 4. This CDR3 comprises 13 residues. The CDR3 bases are TGTGCCTACCGACAGGGGCCTAACTATGGCTACACCTTC. Amino acid sequence: CAYRQGPNYGYTF.

The CDR3 nucleotides read TGTGCCAGCTCCCTCGAACATTCCAGCCAGGGACTCGGATTCAATAGCAATCAGCCCCAGCATTTT. As protein: CASSLEHSSQGLGFNSNQPQHF. This chain connects TRBV18 to TRBJ1-5; the D gene is possibly TRBD1 (5 bases). V lost 6 bases and J 0 bases, leaving 33 bases between the germline ends. The CDR3 contains 22 residues. Germline CDR1 reads KGHSH; CDR2 reads LQKENI.

V is TRBV30 and J is TRBJ2-1; 7 nucleotides line up with TRBD1. The CDR3 spans 12 residues. From germline, CDR1 is GTSNPN and CDR2 SVGIG (reference sequence). The V and J ends lost 5 bases and 3 bases, in that order; junction bases with no gene match: 1. This chain's CDR3 is CAWGDSYNEQFF. As DNA, the CDR3 is TGTGCCTGGGGGGACAGCTACAATGAGCAGTTCTTC.

This clone was observed a single time. This rearrangement joins TRBV5-1 to TRBJ2-2; D not resolved. The CDR3 has 15 residues. Germline V gene data show CDR1 as SGHRS and CDR2 as YFSETQ. Trimming took off 4 bases at V and 1 base at J, with 11 bases between the two ends. CDR3: CASSQNSVNTGELFF. CDR3 bases: TGCGCCAGCAGCCAGAACAGCGTGAACACCGGGGAGCTGTTTTTT.